This T cell receptor beta chain came from a study of cytomegalovirus exposure and HLA in healthy donors. About the study: Samples from HLA-typed donors yielded around 85 million unique TCRs in an early data release.

The PCR made use of 60 Vbeta and 13 Jbeta primers. Some clones are missing from TCRdb's copy, which holds only in-frame ones; the method was immunoSEQ multiplex PCR. In the table there are under 200,000 clones, approximately 80% of which are singletons. Germline CDR1 is MNHEY and CDR2 is SMNVEV (reference sequence). CDR3 length equals 16 residues. Trimming stripped 6 bases from V and 2 bases from J, with 19 bases between. Material: PBMCs. The receptor was derived from a woman aged 30 to 39 in good health and CMV-seropositive. The chain uses TRBV27 and TRBJ1-2, with D possibly being TRBD1 (6 bases). Written as DNA, the CDR3 is TGTGCCAGCAGAGCTCTACCGGGACAAACAAACTATGGCTACACCTTC. It specifies CASRALPGQTNYGYTF.